The T cell receptor beta chain described here comes from a study of T cell responses to AZD1222 COVID-19 vaccine. Study-wide results and caveats: Unmutated variant regions are reportedly the target of nearly half of TCRs that are spike-specific. Clonal diversity may have been underestimated, and the donors were mostly white British, with more females than males.

Sequenced by immunoSEQ multiplex PCR; TCRdb stores in-frame clones only, minus some. The sample holds about 120,000 clones, just under 95% seen once. Trimming left V 8 bases short and J 4 bases short, with 9 bases between. This CDR3 region has 12 residues. The germline V gene encodes CDR1 LGHDT and CDR2 YNNKEL (reference sequence). As regards this clone: What it recognizes is unknown.

The chain employs TRBV3-1 (or the pseudogene TRBV3-2) and TRBJ1-5, with unresolved D. The TCR was taken from an adult in good health. The specimen comprised peripheral blood, sampled on day 0 of AZD1222 vaccination. The CDR3, as DNA: TGTGCCAGCGGAGAAGGGAATCAGCCCCAGCATTTT. Translation gives CASGEGNQPQHF.